Following are 19 T cell receptor beta chains from one sample sequenced in a study of cytomegalovirus exposure and HLA in healthy donors. The PCR made use of 60 Vbeta and 13 Jbeta primers. Profiled with immunoSEQ multiplex PCR; TCRdb holds only in-frame clones, not every one. This table holds 150,000 to 200,000 clones, about four fifths found once. Source material: PBMCs. The receptor set was obtained from a man younger than 45 in good health and CMV-seronegative.

There are a few counts of this clone. J is TRBJ1-2 and V is TRBV25-1; 7 bases align to TRBD1. Trimming at V came to 6 bases and at J to 2 bases, leaving 12 bases not matched to a gene. Germline values: CDR1 MGHDK, CDR2 SYGVNS. This CDR3 contains 16 residues. CDR3 loop: CASRSGTEGINYGYTF. CDR3 nucleotide sequence: TGTGCCAGCAGGTCCGGGACAGAGGGAATAAACTATGGCTACACCTTC.

The V gene is TRBV28, the J gene TRBJ2-7, with D perhaps matching TRBD2 (6 bases). This CDR3 spans 12 amino acids. V dropped 5 bases and J dropped 3 bases, with 8 bases sitting between them. The germline V gene has CDR1 MDHEN and CDR2 SYDVKM. CDR3: CASSGGVYEQYF. Here the CDR3 DNA reads TGTGCCAGCAGTGGCGGGGTCTACGAGCAGTACTTC.

The chain links TRBV4-1 to TRBJ1-2; 11 bases are shared with TRBD1. With 3 bases clipped from V and 7 bases from J, the junction kept 10 bases outside the gene matches. Per the germline V gene, CDR1 is MGHRA and CDR2 is YSYEKL. This CDR3 comprises 16 residues. CDR3 coding DNA: TGCGCCAGCAGCCACGGGTCCGGGACAGGGGGTTGTGGCTACACCTTC. Translated, it gives CASSHGSGTGGCGYTF.

This chain connects TRBV5-4 to TRBJ2-7, with 9 bases lining up with TRBD1. With 4 bases clipped from V and 3 bases from J, the junction kept 5 bases outside the gene matches. The germline gives CDR1 SGHNT, CDR2 YYREEE (reference sequence). The CDR3 runs to 14 residues. The DNA for the CDR3 is TGTGCCAGCAGCCCACCGGGACAGGGCTACGAGCAGTACTTC. Translating it yields CASSPPGQGYEQYF. Full variable domain (rest looked up from reference TRBV5-4 and TRBJ2-7): ETGVTQSPTHLIKTRGQQVTLRCSSQSGHNTVSWYQQALGQGPQFIFQYYREEENGRGNFPPRFSGLQFPNYSSELNVNALELDDSALYLCASSPPGQGYEQYFGPGTRLTVT.

This clone is a singleton in its sample. The germline gene is not matched at one end of the junction; a read error may be the cause. The chain carries TRBV4-1 and TRBJ2-2; 10 bases are shared with TRBD2. This CDR3 has 17 amino acids. Per the germline V gene, CDR1 is MGHRA and CDR2 is YSYEKL. The CDR3 coding sequence is TGCGCCAGCAGCCGACTAGCGGGCCTTGAAGACACCGGGGAGCTGCTTTTT. Its protein product is CASSRLAGLEDTGELLF.

This chain links TRBV25-1 with TRBJ1-1, with D perhaps TRBD1 (5 bases). Trimming took off 4 bases at V and 2 bases at J, with 17 bases between the two ends. The CDR3 spans 16 residues. CDR1 and CDR2 (germline): MGHDK, SYGVNS. CDR3 in DNA: TGTGCCAGCAGTGCGGGTCTCCGGGGGGTTAACACTGAAGCTTTCTTT. Translating gives CASSAGLRGVNTEAFF.

This clone was seen a handful of times. The gene calls are TRBV13 and TRBJ2-1, with D perhaps matching TRBD2 (5 bases). The germline CDR1 and CDR2 sequences are PRHDT and FYEKMQ (reference sequence). This CDR3 spans 12 amino acids. V was clipped by 5 bases and J by 9 bases, with 11 bases between them. Here the CDR3 DNA reads TGTGCCAGCAGCGGTAGCGAGCGTGAGCAGTTCTTC. Amino acid sequence: CASSGSEREQFF.

The chain is built from TRBV9 and TRBJ2-1; a weak D match, TRBD1 (6 bases). The CDR3 length is 15 residues. Germline V gene data show CDR1 as SGDLS and CDR2 as YYNGEE. V was clipped by 4 bases and J by 7 bases, with 18 bases between them. The CDR3 spells CASSPDTGWVNEQFF. Here the CDR3 DNA reads TGTGCCAGCAGCCCCGATACAGGGTGGGTGAATGAGCAGTTCTTC.

The chain carries TRBV30 and TRBJ1-1, with unresolved D. In germline, CDR1 is GTSNPN, CDR2 SVGIG (reference sequence). This CDR3 is 16 amino acids long. Trimming left V 2 bases short and J 1 base short, with 17 bases between. CDR3 DNA: TGTGCCTGGAGTCCCCCGTGGAGGGTAAGGAACACTGAAGCTTTCTTT. It codes for CAWSPPWRVRNTEAFF. Variable domain in full (rest from reference TRBV30 and TRBJ1-1): SQTIHQWPATLVQPVGSPLSLECTVEGTSNPNLYWYRQAAGRGLQLLFYSVGIGQISSEVPQNLSASRPQDRQFILSSKKLLLSDSGFYLCAWSPPWRVRNTEAFFGQGTRLTVV.

The rearrangement links TRBV6-1 to TRBJ1-5; possibly TRBD1 for D (5 bases). The CDR3 totals 15 residues. CDR1 and CDR2 (germline): MNHNS, SASEGT. V was cut by 6 bases and J by 5 bases, with 17 bases left in between. The chain's CDR3 is CASSLRDSLDQPQHF. The CDR3 DNA reads as TGTGCCAGCAGCCTCAGGGACTCCTTAGATCAGCCCCAGCATTTT.

The chain links TRBV27 to TRBJ2-1; 7 positions match TRBD1. Unmatched junction bases numbered 8, after V lost 5 bases and J lost 4 bases. The CDR3 is 15 amino acids. Germline V lookup: CDR1 MNHEY, CDR2 SMNVEV (reference sequence). The CDR3 loop reads CASSPRQGAYNEQFF. In DNA form, the CDR3 reads TGTGCCAGCAGTCCAAGACAGGGCGCGTACAATGAGCAGTTCTTC.

This chain joins TRBV29-1 and TRBJ1-2; D may be TRBD1 (6 bases). Germline V lookup: CDR1 SQVTM, CDR2 ANQGSEA. The CDR3 is 12 residues long. V was shortened by 5 bases and J by 6 bases, with 13 bases between the two germline ends. CDR3 DNA sequence: TGCAGCGTTTCCAGGGGTGAGGATGGCTACACCTTC. Translation: CSVSRGEDGYTF. Together with reference TRBV29-1 and TRBJ1-2, the CDR3 gives the full variable domain: SAVISQKPSRDICQRGTSLTIQCQVDSQVTMMFWYRQQPGQSLTLIATANQGSEATYESGFVIDKFPISRPNLTFSTLTVSNMSPEDSSIYLCSVSRGEDGYTFGSGTRLTVV.

This clone appeared a few times. The chain has TRBV15 and TRBJ2-1; 15 nucleotides match TRBD2. J lost 8 bases, V lost 2 bases, and 7 bases had no gene match. Germline lookup yields CDR1 LNHNV and CDR2 YYDKDF (reference sequence). There are 17 residues in the CDR3. The CDR3: CATSRPGTSGGPDEQFF. As DNA, the CDR3 is TGTGCCACCAGCAGACCCGGGACTAGCGGGGGGCCCGATGAGCAGTTCTTC.

The chain combines TRBV7-9 with TRBJ1-6; 8 positions agree with TRBD1. CDR1 is SEHNR, CDR2 FQNEAQ, per germline (reference sequence). V trimming: 8 bases; J trimming: 8 bases; junction bases outside the gene matches: 2. The CDR3 length is 12 residues. CDR3 residues: CASGQGDSPLHF. CDR3 DNA: TGTGCCAGCGGACAGGGCGATTCACCCCTCCACTTT.

This clone was seen a single time. The V and J genes are TRBV6-5 and TRBJ2-7; D not certain. The V end lost 6 bases, the J end lost 0 bases, and 9 bases lay between the germline ends. CDR3 size: 13 residues. Germline CDR1 and CDR2: MNHEY and SVGAGI. CDR3 region: CASRPGHSYEQYF. The CDR3 DNA follows: TGTGCCAGCAGGCCAGGTCACTCCTACGAGCAGTACTTC.

The chain recombines TRBV15 with TRBJ2-1, with 8 bases identical to TRBD1. J lost 15 bases, V lost 0 bases, and 13 bases had no gene match. CDR3 length: 15 amino acids. Germline V lookup: CDR1 LNHNV, CDR2 YYDKDF (reference sequence). CDR3 nucleotides: TGTGCCACCAGCAGAGAGGCCAGGGGGCCCTACGGGGGGTTCTTC. Encoded protein: CATSREARGPYGGFF.

V usage is TRBV12-5 and J usage is TRBJ2-1, with 7 bases identical to TRBD1. There are 15 residues in the CDR3. Germline V gene sequence: CDR1 LGHNT, CDR2 FRNRAP. V was pared by 1 base and J by 5 bases, with 5 bases of the junction left unmatched. The CDR3, as DNA: TGTGCTAGTGGTTTGGGCGACAGGGACCACAATGAGCAGTTCTTC. Amino acid sequence: CASGLGDRDHNEQFF. Together with reference TRBV12-5 and TRBJ2-1, the CDR3 gives the full variable domain: DARVTQTPRHKVTEMGQEVTMRCQPILGHNTVFWYRQTMMQGLELLAYFRNRAPLDDSGMPKDRFSAEMPDATLATLKIQPSEPRDSAVYFCASGLGDRDHNEQFFGPGTRLTVL.

The genes are TRBV27 and TRBJ2-7, with a tentative D call TRBD2 (5 bases). The germline CDR1 and CDR2 sequences are MNHEY and SMNVEV (reference sequence). Trimming took 5 bases from V and 4 from J, leaving 21 bases between them. The CDR3 runs 16 residues. The CDR3 is CASSTTETEARYEQYF. The DNA of the CDR3 is TGTGCCAGCAGTACCACCGAAACGGAGGCTAGGTACGAGCAGTACTTC.

The chain recombines TRBV10-2 with TRBJ2-5; 8 nucleotides align to TRBD2. TRBJ2-7 matches the DNA end more closely, so the J call is doubtful. This CDR3 is built from 15 residues. Germline lookup yields CDR1 WSHSY and CDR2 SAAADI. The CDR3 loop is CASSERLANAYEQYF. Written as DNA, the CDR3 is TGCGCCAGCAGTGAGAGACTAGCGAACGCCTACGAGCAGTACTTC.